These 23 T cell receptor beta chains share one sample of origin, sequenced in a study of cytomegalovirus exposure and HLA in healthy donors. The study ran its PCR with 60 Vbeta and 13 Jbeta primers. Profiled with immunoSEQ multiplex PCR; TCRdb holds only in-frame clones, not every one. Counted here are 150,000 to 200,000 clones, around 68% occurring once; the ten biggest clones make up less than 3%. The sample was PBMCs. The receptors were gathered from a woman in her forties in good health and CMV-seropositive.

The V call is TRBV7-2, the J call TRBJ2-2, with TRBD1 matching over 7 bases. Germline loops: CDR1 SGHTA, CDR2 FQGNSA. The CDR3 sequence is 14 residues long. J gave up 1 base and V 6 bases, and 2 bases lay outside the gene matches. In nucleotides, the CDR3 is TGTGCCAGCAGACCAGGGGGGAACACCGGGGAGCTGTTTTTT. Encoded protein: CASRPGGNTGELFF.

The chain carries TRBV6-1 and TRBJ2-1; 10 bases fit TRBD2. The CDR3 has 17 residues. After removal of 4 bases from V and 9 bases from J, the junction contained 15 bases not matched to a gene. From germline, CDR1 is MNHNS and CDR2 SASEGT. CDR3 coding DNA: TGTGCCAGCAGTGGGCCTTCGCTAGCGGGAGTGTCGGGTGAGCAGTTCTTC. Encoded protein: CASSGPSLAGVSGEQFF.

This clone was seen a few times. The V call is TRBV6-5, the J call TRBJ2-5; 8 bases match TRBD2. The CDR3 length is 15 residues. Trimming at V came to 6 bases and at J to 4 bases, leaving 10 bases not matched to a gene. Germline CDR1 and CDR2: MNHEY and SVGAGI. The chain's CDR3 is CASSRRGGTGETQYF. In DNA, the CDR3 is TGTGCCAGCAGCCGACGGGGGGGGACGGGAGAGACCCAGTACTTC.

V is TRBV29-1 and J is TRBJ1-2; 10 positions agree with TRBD1. This CDR3 region has 17 residues. After removal of 3 bases from V and 3 bases from J, the junction contained 13 bases not matched to a gene. Germline V gives CDR1 SQVTM, CDR2 ANQGSEA. CDR3 in DNA: TGCAGCGTTGAGGGTCGTGGTGACAGGGGGCCATACTATGGCTACACCTTC. Protein: CSVEGRGDRGPYYGYTF.

The chain carries TRBV19 and TRBJ1-5; D uncertain. This CDR3 is built from 12 residues. V was shortened by 7 bases and J by 6 bases, with 10 bases between the two germline ends. Germline V lookup: CDR1 LNHDA, CDR2 SQIVND (reference sequence). The chain's CDR3 is CASNGEGQPQHF. The CDR3 region has the DNA TGTGCCAGTAATGGGGAGGGTCAGCCCCAGCATTTT. Variable domain in full (rest from reference TRBV19 and TRBJ1-5): DGGITQSPKYLFRKEGQNVTLSCEQNLNHDAMYWYRQDPGQGLRLIYYSQIVNDFQKGDIAEGYSVSREKKESFPLTVTSAQKNPTAFYLCASNGEGQPQHFGDGTRLSIL.

The chain recombines TRBV29-1 with TRBJ2-6; TRBD1 aligns across 8 bases. There are 15 residues in the CDR3. Germline assignment: CDR1 SQVTM and CDR2 ANQGSEA. Trimming took 7 bases from V and 0 from J; bases not matched to a gene: 5. The CDR3 sequence: CSAGQGGSGANVLTF. DNA of the CDR3: TGCAGCGCCGGACAGGGTGGCTCTGGGGCCAACGTCCTGACTTTC.

This clone was observed a few times. The chain links TRBV5-6 to TRBJ1-5; D not resolved. Germline V lookup: CDR1 SGHDT, CDR2 YYEEEE. The V and J ends lost 3 bases and 3 bases respectively, with 10 bases between them. This CDR3 is 14 amino acids long. The CDR3, as DNA: TGTGCCAGCAGCTCCGACGGAGTCAATCAGCCCCAGCATTTT. It is translated as CASSSDGVNQPQHF. Full variable domain (missing parts from reference TRBV5-6 and TRBJ1-5): DAGVTQSPTHLIKTRGQQVTLRCSPKSGHDTVSWYQQALGQGPQFIFQYYEEEERQRGNFPDRFSGHQFPNYSSELNVNALLLGDSALYLCASSSDGVNQPQHFGDGTRLSIL.

The chain carries TRBV30 and TRBJ1-2; tentative D call: TRBD1 (6 bases). V was shortened by 0 bases and J by 0 bases, with 14 bases between the two germline ends. There are 16 residues in the CDR3. Per the germline V gene, CDR1 is GTSNPN and CDR2 is SVGIG (reference sequence). The CDR3 DNA is TGTGCCTGGAGTGTATGGATGGACAGCACTAACTATGGCTACACCTTC. It encodes CAWSVWMDSTNYGYTF.

The chain couples TRBV5-1 to TRBJ1-1; the D gene is possibly TRBD1 (6 bases). In germline, CDR1 is SGHRS, CDR2 YFSETQ. V was shortened by 0 bases and J by 6 bases, with 24 bases between the two germline ends. The CDR3 totals 18 residues. The CDR3 sequence: CASSLEPAPLSGGAEAFF. The CDR3 DNA is TGCGCCAGCAGCTTGGAACCCGCCCCACTGTCGGGGGGCGCTGAAGCTTTCTTT.

V gene TRBV19 combines with J gene TRBJ1-6, with TRBD1 matching over 7 bases. This CDR3 has 12 amino acids. CDR1 is LNHDA, CDR2 SQIVND, per germline (reference sequence). V dropped 7 bases and J dropped 9; count of bases not matched to a gene: 3. CDR3 sequence reads: CASTTGISPLHF. The CDR3 region has the DNA TGTGCCAGTACGACAGGGATTTCACCCCTCCACTTT.

The chain couples TRBV5-1 to TRBJ1-1; D remains unclear. V was pared by 1 base and J by 11 bases, with 15 bases between. Germline V gene sequence: CDR1 SGHRS, CDR2 YFSETQ. The CDR3 has 13 residues. The DNA of the CDR3 is TGCGCCAGCAGCTTGTGGGAGGACGCCGGGGCTTTCTTT. Its protein is CASSLWEDAGAFF.

As for this clone: The same CDR3 is also encoded by other DNA sequences in this sample. The rearrangement links TRBV19 to TRBJ1-1; D remains unclear. There are 13 residues in the CDR3. The germline V and J ends were trimmed by 11 bases and 3 bases, with 16 bases remaining between them. The V gene's germline CDR1 is LNHDA and CDR2 SQIVND (reference sequence). CDR3 in DNA: TGTGCCGGGAAAGCGCGGGATGACACTGAAGCTTTCTTT. It yields the protein CAGKARDDTEAFF. The whole variable domain, filled in from reference TRBV19 and TRBJ1-1, reads DGGITQSPKYLFRKEGQNVTLSCEQNLNHDAMYWYRQDPGQGLRLIYYSQIVNDFQKGDIAEGYSVSREKKESFPLTVTSAQKNPTAFYLCAGKARDDTEAFFGQGTRLTVV.

This clone has just a few counts. The chain carries TRBV27 and TRBJ2-2; 9 nucleotides align to TRBD1. V was pared by 9 bases and J by 6 bases, with 11 bases of the junction left unmatched. CDR3 size: 15 residues. Germline V lookup: CDR1 MNHEY, CDR2 SMNVEV (reference sequence). The CDR3 loop is CASNPTGGAPGELFF. CDR3 nucleotides: TGTGCCAGTAATCCCACAGGGGGCGCCCCCGGGGAGCTGTTTTTT.

The genes are TRBV2 and TRBJ2-4; 7 bases are a match to TRBD2. CDR3 length: 15 residues. CDR1 is SNHLY and CDR2 is FYNNEI in the germline V gene. V lost 5 bases to trimming and J lost 5 bases; unmatched junction nucleotides: 9. The DNA for the CDR3 is TGTGCCAGCAGTCCCCGGCGTGGGGGGGAAAACATTCAGTACTTC. It translates to CASSPRRGGENIQYF.

The chain combines TRBV5-4 with TRBJ2-5; tentative D call: TRBD1 (5 bases). The CDR3 totals 13 residues. Trimming removed 2 bases from V and 4 bases from J, with 9 bases in between. Germline V lookup: CDR1 SGHNT, CDR2 YYREEE (reference sequence). CDR3 DNA: TGTGCCAGCAGCTTTCCGCAGGGAGAGACCCAGTACTTC. Amino acids: CASSFPQGETQYF.

This chain links TRBV5-5 with TRBJ1-5, with TRBD1 as a possible D gene (5 bases). Germline lookup yields CDR1 SGHKS and CDR2 YYEKEE (reference sequence). With 3 bases removed from V and 7 bases from J, the gap between germline ends came to 20 bases. The CDR3 consists of 16 residues. CDR3 amino acids: CASSSGTVVRGQPQHF. CDR3 nucleotide sequence: TGTGCCAGCAGCTCCGGGACGGTGGTACGGGGGCAGCCCCAGCATTTT.

This clone was seen only a few times. The chain recombines TRBV6-5 with TRBJ1-1; D is possibly TRBD1 (5 bases). The CDR3 covers 15 residues. Germline CDR1 MNHEY, CDR2 SVGAGI. The ends were cut back, 7 bases at V and 4 bases at J, with 19 bases in the middle. CDR3 region: CASKTRGGATTEAFF. CDR3 bases: TGTGCCAGCAAAACCCGGGGAGGGGCCACCACTGAAGCTTTCTTT.

The CDR3 DNA reads TGTGCCAGCAGCTATCAGGGGGCCTCCTTGAACACTGAAGCTTTCTTT. This sequence encodes CASSYQGASLNTEAFF. This chain joins TRBV13 and TRBJ1-1; 8 nucleotides align to TRBD1. CDR1 and CDR2 from the germline V gene are PRHDT and FYEKMQ (reference sequence). The CDR3 has 16 residues. The V segment lost 4 bases and the J segment 0 bases; nucleotides outside the gene matches: 7.

This rearrangement joins TRBV6-1 to TRBJ1-4, with TRBD1 identical over 8 bases. The germline gives CDR1 MNHNS, CDR2 SASEGT. CDR3 size: 15 residues. V dropped 3 bases and J dropped 7; count of bases not matched to a gene: 7. The CDR3: CASSDPGTGGEKLFF. Here the CDR3 DNA reads TGTGCCAGCAGTGACCCGGGGACAGGTGGTGAAAAACTGTTTTTT.

The gene calls are TRBV5-1 and TRBJ1-6, with a possible D match to TRBD1 (5 bases). The CDR3 loop spans 12 amino acids. Trimming pared 7 bases from V and 9 bases from J, leaving 11 bases between. Germline CDR1 SGHRS, CDR2 YFSETQ. The CDR3 nucleotides read TGCGCCAGCGACAGTTTTAGTTCACCCCTCCACTTT. Protein: CASDSFSSPLHF.

The J gene is TRBJ2-1, the V gene TRBV19; 10 bases are a match to TRBD1. This CDR3 is 16 amino acids long. Germline V gene sequence: CDR1 LNHDA, CDR2 SQIVND (reference sequence). Trimming at V came to 5 bases and at J to 3 bases, leaving 7 bases not matched to a gene. CDR3: CASSSPGQGFYNEQFF. CDR3 nucleotides: TGTGCCAGTAGTTCACCGGGACAGGGGTTCTACAATGAGCAGTTCTTC.

The chain links TRBV7-9 to TRBJ1-3; 7 bases agree with TRBD1. The V gene end was trimmed by 5 bases and the J gene end by 4 bases; junction bases not matched to a gene: 11. Germline lookup yields CDR1 SEHNR and CDR2 FQNEAQ (reference sequence). CDR3 size: 16 residues. This CDR3 is CASSQKGALGGNTIYF. The CDR3 DNA reads as TGTGCCAGCAGCCAAAAGGGGGCTCTGGGAGGAAACACCATATATTTT.

The CDR3 DNA reads TGTGCCATCAGTAAAGGTCTACTAGCGGGGACCACCTACGAGCAGTACTTC. Translated: CAISKGLLAGTTYEQYF. The V call is TRBV10-3, the J call TRBJ2-7, with 10 bases matching TRBD2. This CDR3 is 17 amino acids long. V lost 5 bases and J lost 2; bases outside the gene matches: 12. Germline assignment: CDR1 ENHRY and CDR2 SYGVKD.